The next 15 T cell receptor beta chains were all read from a single sample in a study of CD4 T cells in relation to SARS-CoV-2 and coronaviruses. CD4+ T cells from unexposed donors were obtained before the COVID-19 pandemic (2011-2018). The cells were cultured for approximately 10 days before CD4+ T cells were isolated. Using immunoSEQ multiplex PCR, the repertoire was profiled, and TCRdb retains in-frame clones only, with some absent. The table records about 12,000 clones, 69% of them present only once. These receptors lack a known antigen. Sequencing input: CD4+ T cells from PBMCs, cultured in vitro. The receptors originated from a human donor in good health.

V usage is TRBV6-2 or TRBV6-3 and J usage is TRBJ2-7; 15 bases are shared with TRBD2. This CDR3 has 16 residues. CDR1 is MNHEY and CDR2 is SVGEGT in the germline V gene. With V trimmed by 2 bases and J by 4 bases, 3 bases remained unmatched. CDR3 nucleotide sequence: TGTGCCAGCAGTTACGTTGGGACTAGCGGGAGGTACGAGCAGTACTTC. Residues: CASSYVGTSGRYEQYF.

The chain recombines TRBV15 with TRBJ2-5; D may be TRBD2 (7 bases). Germline V lookup: CDR1 LNHNV, CDR2 YYDKDF (reference sequence). CDR3 length equals 16 residues. V lost 4 bases and J 2 bases, leaving 17 bases between the germline ends. CDR3 region: CATSNLGGGKQETQYF. CDR3 sequence (DNA): TGTGCCACCAGCAACCTGGGGGGGGGCAAACAAGAGACCCAGTACTTC.

The J gene is TRBJ2-3, the V gene TRBV27; D gene ambiguous. CDR1 is MNHEY and CDR2 is SMNVEV in the germline V gene (reference sequence). With 3 bases removed from V and 1 base from J, the gap between germline ends came to 11 bases. This CDR3 is 15 amino acids long. CDR3 bases: TGTGCCAGCAGTTTCCAGGCCCTCGGCACAGATACGCAGTATTTT. It yields the protein CASSFQALGTDTQYF.

The chain combines TRBV4-2 with TRBJ2-7, with D perhaps TRBD1 or TRBD2 (6 bases each). Germline-derived CDR1 and CDR2 are LGHNA and YNFKEQ. Trimming shortened V by 1 base and J by 3 bases, and 13 bases separated the two germline ends. CDR3 length equals 15 residues. The CDR3 bases are TGTGCCAGCAGCCAAGCGAGAGGGGGGAACTACGAGCAGTACTTC. Translating gives CASSQARGGNYEQYF.

The V and J genes are TRBV6-1 and TRBJ2-7; D is uncertain. Germline V CDR1 and CDR2: MNHNS, SASEGT. The V gene lost 10 bases and the J gene lost 3 bases, with 22 bases spanning the gap. The CDR3 covers 15 residues. The CDR3: CATTEYVGSYYEQYF. CDR3 bases: TGTGCCACCACTGAATACGTGGGCAGCTACTACGAGCAGTACTTC.

In this sample, this clone is medium-sized. The CDR3 DNA reads TGTGCCAGCAGGACAGGGTTCTCTGGAAACACCATATATTTT. It codes for CASRTGFSGNTIYF. This chain joins TRBV2 and TRBJ1-3; 7 bases align to TRBD1. There are 14 residues in the CDR3. Germline V gene data show CDR1 as SNHLY and CDR2 as FYNNEI. V was clipped by 6 bases and J by 0 bases; unmatched bases: 2.

This clone was detected a few times. The rearrangement uses TRBV29-1 and TRBJ2-7, with TRBD2 identical over 9 bases. Germline V gene lookup returns CDR1 SQVTM and CDR2 ANQGSEA. The V and J ends lost 4 bases and 2 bases, in that order; junction bases with no gene match: 3. There are 13 residues in the CDR3. The CDR3 is CSVVLAGPYEQYF. CDR3 sequence (DNA): TGCAGCGTTGTTCTAGCGGGGCCCTACGAGCAGTACTTC.

This clone was recorded only once. The chain is built from TRBV11-2 and TRBJ2-4, with D perhaps TRBD1 or TRBD2 (5 bases each). Trimming stripped 6 bases from V and 2 bases from J, with 11 bases between. This CDR3 is built from 14 residues. Germline values: CDR1 SGHAT, CDR2 FQNNGV. The CDR3 bases are TGTGCCAGCAGGGGTCGGGACCCCAAAAACATTCAGTACTTC. Amino acids: CASRGRDPKNIQYF.

This clone was found once. J is TRBJ2-5 and V is TRBV30; a possible D gene is TRBD1 (5 bases). The CDR3 contains 13 residues. The V gene's germline CDR1 is GTSNPN and CDR2 SVGIG (reference sequence). The V gene lost 0 bases and the J gene lost 8 bases, with 13 bases spanning the gap. The CDR3 nucleotides are TGTGCCTGGAGTGTCGAGTTTAGGGGAACCCAGTACTTC. Translating it yields CAWSVEFRGTQYF.

The chain couples TRBV9 to TRBJ2-1; 15 bases are a match to TRBD2. J gave up 0 bases and V 2 bases, and 12 bases lay outside the gene matches. The germline CDR1 and CDR2 sequences are SGDLS and YYNGEE. This CDR3 contains 21 residues. The CDR3: CASSVRLGGLAGGGSYNEQFF. CDR3 coding DNA: TGTGCCAGCAGCGTGCGGCTTGGAGGACTAGCGGGAGGGGGCTCCTACAATGAGCAGTTCTTC.

A single count supports this clone. CDR3 bases: TGTGCCAGCAGCTTAGCGGGGAGGAATTATGAGCAGTTCTTC. It is translated as CASSLAGRNYEQFF. This rearrangement joins TRBV11-3 to TRBJ2-1, with a weak D call TRBD2 (6 bases). The CDR3 loop spans 14 amino acids. Trimming pared 1 base from V and 8 bases from J, leaving 12 bases between. Per the germline V gene, CDR1 is SGHNT and CDR2 is YENEEA.

The chain uses TRBV12-3 or TRBV12-4 and TRBJ1-1; no firm D call. The CDR3 spans 12 residues. Trimming removed 7 bases from V and 2 bases from J, with 8 bases in between. CDR3 bases: TGTGCCAGCACATGGGGTAACACTGAAGCTTTCTTT. This codes for CASTWGNTEAFF.

The chain has TRBV19 and TRBJ1-1; D remains ambiguous. Looked up from germline, CDR1 is LNHDA and CDR2 is SQIVND (reference sequence). V lost 3 bases and J lost 5, with 13 bases in between. The CDR3 has 14 amino acids. The CDR3 nucleotides are TGTGCCAGTAGTATTGGGCACCCGGGAACTGAAGCTTTCTTT. This sequence encodes CASSIGHPGTEAFF. Full variable domain (outside the CDR3, taken from reference TRBV19 and TRBJ1-1): DGGITQSPKYLFRKEGQNVTLSCEQNLNHDAMYWYRQDPGQGLRLIYYSQIVNDFQKGDIAEGYSVSREKKESFPLTVTSAQKNPTAFYLCASSIGHPGTEAFFGQGTRLTVV.

In DNA, the CDR3 is TGTGCCTGGAGTGTACCCAGACTGCGACTCTATGGCTACACCTTC. Translated: CAWSVPRLRLYGYTF. The chain carries TRBV30 and TRBJ1-2; D is undetermined. CDR1 and CDR2 from the germline V gene are GTSNPN and SVGIG (reference sequence). Deletions cut 0 bases from V and 4 bases from J, with 15 bases between. The CDR3 covers 15 residues. Filled out from reference TRBV30 and TRBJ1-2, the complete variable domain reads SQTIHQWPATLVQPVGSPLSLECTVEGTSNPNLYWYRQAAGRGLQLLFYSVGIGQISSEVPQNLSASRPQDRQFILSSKKLLLSDSGFYLCAWSVPRLRLYGYTFGSGTRLTVV.

This clone was detected a few times. The chain has TRBV12-3 or TRBV12-4 and TRBJ1-1; D is possibly TRBD1 (5 bases). This CDR3 contains 13 residues. V gave up 6 bases and J gave up 5 bases, with 13 bases separating them. CDR3 nucleotide sequence: TGTGCCAGCAGGGGGCCTCTCGGGACTGAAGCTTTCTTT. This translates into CASRGPLGTEAFF.